This is a list of T cell receptor beta chains from one sample in a study of control samples from healthy donors and cancer patients. The assay was immunoSEQ multiplex PCR, and TCRdb's table has in-frame clones only and misses some. Among about 160,000 clones listed, approximately 94% were seen once. Source material: blood. The receptors were sampled from a woman aged 40 to 50 in good health. CDR3s include the opening cysteine and the closing phenylalanine or tryptophan. D genes are given only for firm matches. Some rows mark clone size as missing; the rest say once, few, many or name a class of expanded clone.

j_gene,v_gene,abundance,d_gene,CDR3aa,CDR3nt
TRBJ1-2,TRBV29-1,once,NA,CSVHGGDSYGYTF,TGCAGCGTGCACGGGGGGGACTCCTATGGCTACACCTTC
TRBJ1-1,TRBV7-2,NA,NA,CASSRERVTEAFF,TGTGCCAGCAGTCGGGAGCGGGTTACTGAAGCTTTCTTT
TRBJ1-5,TRBV2,NA,NA,CASGALDGQPQHF,TGTGCCAGCGGGGCCCTAGACGGACAGCCCCAGCATTTT
TRBJ1-1,TRBV6-2/TRBV6-3,NA,TRBD1,CASSQQGVNTEAFF,TGTGCCAGCAGTCAACAGGGGGTGAACACTGAAGCTTTCTTT
TRBJ1-2,TRBV7-9,NA,TRBD1,CASSLEETGSGTF,TGTGCCAGCAGCTTAGAAGAGACAGGGTCTGGCACCTTC
TRBJ2-1,TRBV11-2,NA,NA,CASSLWSAVRSSYNEQFF,TGTGCCAGCAGCTTATGGTCGGCAGTCCGATCTTCCTACAATGAGCAGTTCTTC
TRBJ1-3,TRBV7-2,NA,NA,CASSLSWAASGNTIYF,TGTGCCAGCAGCTTGTCATGGGCAGCTTCTGGAAACACCATATATTTT
TRBJ2-7,TRBV5-6,NA,NA,CASSSARYEQYF,TGTGCCAGCAGCTCGGCACGCTACGAGCAGTACTTC
TRBJ2-2,TRBV7-8,NA,NA,CASSLSLGNTGELFF,TGTGCCAGCAGCTTATCCCTGGGGAACACCGGGGAGCTGTTTTTT
TRBJ2-1,TRBV7-7,NA,NA,CASSFDLSAYNEQFF,TGTGCTAGCAGCTTCGACTTATCTGCCTACAATGAGCAGTTCTTC
TRBJ2-7,TRBV7-8,NA,NA,CASSLEGTYEQYF,TGTGCCAGCAGCTTAGAGGGGACTTACGAGCAGTACTTC
TRBJ1-1,TRBV15,NA,NA,CATSRGLWTEAFF,TGTGCCACCAGCAGAGGACTTTGGACTGAAGCTTTCTTT
TRBJ1-4,TRBV27,NA,NA,CASSLSSIPTNEKLFF,TGTGCCAGCAGTTTATCGTCCATTCCAACTAATGAAAAACTGTTTTTT
TRBJ1-1,TRBV9,once,NA,CASSVEPNTEAFF,TGTGCCAGCAGCGTAGAACCGAACACTGAAGCTTTCTTT
TRBJ2-2,TRBV9,NA,NA,CASRVGGGTGELFF,TGTGCCAGCAGGGTCGGAGGTGGCACCGGGGAGCTGTTTTTT
TRBJ1-1,TRBV6-5,NA,NA,CASRRRREGTEAFF,TGTGCCAGCAGACGTCGGAGGGAGGGGACTGAAGCTTTCTTT
TRBJ2-7,TRBV5-8,NA,NA,CASSYRGYEQYF,TGTGCCAGCAGCTACCGGGGCTACGAGCAGTACTTC
TRBJ1-6,TRBV27,NA,TRBD1,CASRTTGAGIGYSPLHF,TGTGCCAGCAGGACGACAGGGGCGGGTATCGGGTATTCACCCCTCCACTTT
TRBJ1-5,TRBV5-1,NA,NA,CASSLESNQPQHF,TGCGCCAGCAGCTTGGAGTCAAATCAGCCCCAGCATTTT
TRBJ1-4,TRBV7-2,NA,NA,CASSKRFSNEKLFF,TGTGCCAGCAGTAAACGGTTCTCGAATGAAAAACTGTTTTTT
TRBJ2-4,TRBV19,NA,TRBD1,CASSAQGTRGNIQYF,TGTGCCAGTAGTGCCCAGGGAACCAGGGGGAACATTCAGTACTTC
TRBJ2-1,TRBV12-3/TRBV12-4,NA,NA,CASSAGWHNEQFF,TGTGCCAGCAGCGCAGGGTGGCACAATGAGCAGTTCTTC
TRBJ1-1,TRBV9,NA,TRBD1,CASSVRTGGPEAFF,TGTGCCAGCAGCGTAAGGACAGGGGGCCCTGAAGCTTTCTTT
TRBJ2-5,TRBV27,once,TRBD1,CASSHDRQGAETQYF,TGTGCCAGCAGCCACGATCGACAGGGGGCTGAGACCCAGTACTTC
TRBJ1-2,TRBV12-3/TRBV12-4,NA,TRBD1,CASSSDRVYGYTF,TGTGCCAGCAGTTCTGACAGGGTCTATGGCTACACCTTC
TRBJ1-2,TRBV19,NA,NA,CASSYTTNYGYTF,TGTGCCAGTAGTTATACTACTAACTATGGCTACACCTTC
TRBJ1-3,TRBV5-8,NA,NA,CASSLEPGSSGNTIYF,TGTGCCAGCAGCTTGGAACCCGGGAGCTCTGGAAACACCATATATTTT
TRBJ1-3,TRBV6-1,NA,NA,CASSEDSGNTIYF,TGTGCCAGCAGTGAAGACTCTGGAAACACCATATATTTT
TRBJ1-6,TRBV30,NA,TRBD1,CAWGRFGQGGSPLHF,TGTGCCTGGGGGCGTTTTGGACAGGGAGGATCACCCCTCCACTTT